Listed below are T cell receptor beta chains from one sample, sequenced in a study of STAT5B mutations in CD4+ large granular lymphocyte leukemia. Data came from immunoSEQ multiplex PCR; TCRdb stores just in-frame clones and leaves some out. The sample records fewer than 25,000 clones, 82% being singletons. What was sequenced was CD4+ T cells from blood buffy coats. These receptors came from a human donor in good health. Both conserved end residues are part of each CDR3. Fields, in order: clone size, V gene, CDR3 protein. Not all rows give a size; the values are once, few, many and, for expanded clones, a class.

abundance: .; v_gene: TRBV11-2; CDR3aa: CASSLDSNTEAFF
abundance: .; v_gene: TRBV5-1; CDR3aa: CASSLAQLSGNTIYF
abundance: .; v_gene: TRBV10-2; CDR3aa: CASSEGNRNTGELFF
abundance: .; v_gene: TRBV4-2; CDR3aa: CASSTRQQGFTEAFF
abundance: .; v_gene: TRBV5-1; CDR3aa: CASSLASGGAETQYF
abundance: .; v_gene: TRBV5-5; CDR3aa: CASNDGRSNEQFF
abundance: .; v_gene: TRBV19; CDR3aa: CASSPRGRGNEQFF
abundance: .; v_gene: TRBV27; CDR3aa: CASSFSGVTYEQYF
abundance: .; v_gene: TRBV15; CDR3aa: CATSRGGGLGQGGNEQFF
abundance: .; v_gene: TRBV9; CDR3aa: CASSVALEGREQYF
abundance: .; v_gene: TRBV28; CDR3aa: CASSLGGLPTNVLTF
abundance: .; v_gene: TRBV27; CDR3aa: CASSGQGDSYEQYF
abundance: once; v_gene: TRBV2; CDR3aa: CASSPSGGSSYEQYF
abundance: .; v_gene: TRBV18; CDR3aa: CASSPRTSGGRDTQYF
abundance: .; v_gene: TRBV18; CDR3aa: CASSRDGGGYEQYF
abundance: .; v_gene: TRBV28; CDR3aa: CASRLAGGRASGTQYF
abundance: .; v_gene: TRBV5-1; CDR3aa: CASSLGGTGSYNEQFF
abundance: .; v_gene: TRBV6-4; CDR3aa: CASSATGARGYTF
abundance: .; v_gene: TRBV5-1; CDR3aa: CASSLAWSQGASGELFF
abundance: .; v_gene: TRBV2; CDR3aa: CASSPHRPDNEQFF
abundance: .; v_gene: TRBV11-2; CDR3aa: CASSRANEQFF
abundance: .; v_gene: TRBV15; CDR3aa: CATSRDTGNTEAFF
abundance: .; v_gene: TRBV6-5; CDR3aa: CASSRTGPYSYEQYF
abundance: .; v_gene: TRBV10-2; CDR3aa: CASSEQGARDTQYF
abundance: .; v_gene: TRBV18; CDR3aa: CASSVVRAGGRRDEAFF
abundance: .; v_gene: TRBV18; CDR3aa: CASSPNQYSQPQHF
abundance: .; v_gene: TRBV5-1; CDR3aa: CASSLRGTDTQYF
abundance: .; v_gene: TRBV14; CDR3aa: CASNFGSPYNEQFF
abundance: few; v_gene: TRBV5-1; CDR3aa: CASSLDSSNQPQHF
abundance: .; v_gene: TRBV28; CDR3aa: CASSLGGVSKNIQYF
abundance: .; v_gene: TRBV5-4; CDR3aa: CASSLGGTGPLNYGYTF
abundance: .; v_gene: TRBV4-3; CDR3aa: CASSQEAGGNSPLHF
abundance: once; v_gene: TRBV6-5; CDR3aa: CASSRTGVADTQYF
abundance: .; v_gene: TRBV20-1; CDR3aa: CSASRDTQYF
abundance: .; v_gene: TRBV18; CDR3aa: CASSPATGLNTGELFF
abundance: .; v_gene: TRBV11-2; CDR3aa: CASSATLTSGRASKNEQFF
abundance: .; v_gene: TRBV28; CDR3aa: CASSPQPGQGVGQYF
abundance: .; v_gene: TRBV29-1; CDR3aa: CSVLLWDSQETQYF
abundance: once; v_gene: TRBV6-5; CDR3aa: CASSYRQGHYGYTF
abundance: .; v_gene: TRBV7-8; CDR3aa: CASSLLGQNEAFF
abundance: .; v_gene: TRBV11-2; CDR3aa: CASSLIHGYETQYF
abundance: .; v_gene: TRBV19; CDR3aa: CASSIEGSGQPQHF
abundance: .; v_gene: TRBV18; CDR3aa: CASSRARNSPLHF